Below are 10 T cell receptor beta chains sequenced from a single sample in a study of OX40 agonist ivuxolimab in advanced cancers. The protocol was immunoSEQ multiplex PCR, while the TCRdb copy is restricted to in-frame clones and leaves out a portion. The data show roughly 15,000 clones, around 82% seen once. Sequencing was performed on CD4+ or CD8+ T cells sorted from blood, taken in a trial of the OX40 agonist ivuxolimab. The receptors were sampled from an adult with an advanced solid tumor such as melanoma, head and neck, liver or kidney cancer.

As to this clone: Within the sample, other DNA sequences also encode this same CDR3. The V gene is TRBV4-3, the J gene TRBJ1-1, with D unresolved. V gave up 0 bases and J gave up 11 bases, with 16 bases separating them. Germline loops: CDR1 LGHNA, CDR2 YSLEER. The CDR3 is 14 amino acids. The CDR3 DNA reads TGCGCCAGCAGCCAAGAACGACACGACGACAAGGCTTTCTTT. Residues: CASSQERHDDKAFF.

The sample holds a few counts of this clone. The chain is built from TRBV28 and TRBJ1-5, with D hard to call. V gave up 2 bases and J gave up 4 bases, with 6 bases separating them. The CDR3 is 13 amino acids. Per germline, CDR1 MDHEN and CDR2 SYDVKM. The CDR3 bases are TGTGCCAGCAGTTTAACCGATAATCAGCCCCAGCATTTT. Protein product: CASSLTDNQPQHF.

The chain links TRBV5-6 to TRBJ2-3, with 8 bases aligning to TRBD2. The CDR3 covers 19 residues. J was trimmed by 11 bases and V by 0 bases; bases with no gene match: 23. Germline lookup yields CDR1 SGHDT and CDR2 YYEEEE. The CDR3 region has the DNA TGTGCCAGCAGCTTGGGTGGAGATACACCGGGACTAGTCGCCCCCAGGCAGTATTTT. Protein product: CASSLGGDTPGLVAPRQYF.

This clone has a single count. Other DNA sequences in this specimen translate into the identical CDR3. V and J are TRBV11-1 and TRBJ1-1; tentatively, D is TRBD1 (6 bases). Germline assignment: CDR1 SGHAT and CDR2 FQDESV (reference sequence). This CDR3 is built from 13 residues. V lost 5 bases and J 5 bases, leaving 12 bases between the germline ends. The CDR3 sequence: CASSPYRETEAFF. The DNA for the CDR3 is TGTGCCAGCAGCCCCTACAGGGAGACTGAAGCTTTCTTT. The variable domain in full, completed from reference TRBV11-1 and TRBJ1-1, reads EAEVAQSPRYKITEKSQAVAFWCDPISGHATLYWYRQILGQGPELLVQFQDESVVDDSQLPKDRFSAERLKGVDSTLKIQPAELGDSAMYLCASSPYRETEAFFGQGTRLTVV.

The V gene is TRBV7-8, the J gene TRBJ2-5, with D possibly being TRBD2 (6 bases). V was shortened by 5 bases and J by 1 base, with 11 bases between the two germline ends. The CDR3 spans 14 residues. From germline, CDR1 is SGHVS and CDR2 FQNEAQ. CDR3 nucleotides: TGTGCCAGCAGCACCCGACTAGGCCAAGAGACCCAGTACTTC. Translation: CASSTRLGQETQYF. Full variable domain (missing parts from reference TRBV7-8 and TRBJ2-5): GAGVSQSPRYKVAKRGQDVALRCDPISGHVSLFWYQQALGQGPEFLTYFQNEAQLDKSGLPSDRFFAERPEGSVSTLKIQRTQQEDSAVYLCASSTRLGQETQYFGPGTRLLVL.

The gene calls are TRBV7-3 and TRBJ2-7, with 7 bases that match TRBD2. The CDR3 spans 15 residues. V dropped 7 bases and J dropped 4; count of bases not matched to a gene: 13. The germline CDR1 and CDR2 sequences are SGHTA and FQGTGA. DNA of the CDR3: TGTGCCAGCATTTTATTTCCTAGCGGAGCTTACGAGCAGTACTTC. The encoded protein is CASILFPSGAYEQYF.

The CDR3 here is CASSVGLAGAPDTQYF. CDR3 DNA sequence: TGTGCCAGCAGCGTTGGACTAGCGGGAGCCCCAGATACGCAGTATTTT. The chain combines TRBV9 with TRBJ2-3; 13 nucleotides line up with TRBD2. V dropped 2 bases and J dropped 4; count of bases not matched to a gene: 4. This CDR3 region has 16 residues. Germline V gene lookup returns CDR1 SGDLS and CDR2 YYNGEE.

This clone was observed a single time. CDR3: CASSTPYLGGETQYF. CDR3 DNA sequence: TGTGCCAGCAGTACTCCCTATCTCGGGGGAGAGACCCAGTACTTC. The rearrangement joins TRBV6-5 to TRBJ2-5, with D tentatively TRBD2 (6 bases). CDR3 length: 15 amino acids. The V end was cut by 5 bases, the J end by 4 bases, with 17 bases between. Germline V gives CDR1 MNHEY, CDR2 SVGAGI.

The chain employs TRBV7-2 and TRBJ2-1, with no clear D. The CDR3 is made up of 16 amino acids. Germline lookup yields CDR1 SGHTA and CDR2 FQGNSA. Trimming left V 5 bases short and J 4 bases short, with 18 bases between. CDR3 in DNA: TGTGCCAGCAGCCCAAGAGACCGAATATTATACAATGAGCAGTTCTTC. It translates to CASSPRDRILYNEQFF.

The gene calls are TRBV27 and TRBJ2-7, with TRBD2 matching over 15 bases. V was clipped by 11 bases and J by 4 bases; unmatched bases: 12. Looked up from germline, CDR1 is MNHEY and CDR2 is SMNVEV (reference sequence). CDR3 size: 16 residues. The CDR3 bases are TGTGCCTCCAGGGGGACTAGCGGGAGGCCGTGGTACGAGCAGTACTTC. Its translation is CASRGTSGRPWYEQYF.